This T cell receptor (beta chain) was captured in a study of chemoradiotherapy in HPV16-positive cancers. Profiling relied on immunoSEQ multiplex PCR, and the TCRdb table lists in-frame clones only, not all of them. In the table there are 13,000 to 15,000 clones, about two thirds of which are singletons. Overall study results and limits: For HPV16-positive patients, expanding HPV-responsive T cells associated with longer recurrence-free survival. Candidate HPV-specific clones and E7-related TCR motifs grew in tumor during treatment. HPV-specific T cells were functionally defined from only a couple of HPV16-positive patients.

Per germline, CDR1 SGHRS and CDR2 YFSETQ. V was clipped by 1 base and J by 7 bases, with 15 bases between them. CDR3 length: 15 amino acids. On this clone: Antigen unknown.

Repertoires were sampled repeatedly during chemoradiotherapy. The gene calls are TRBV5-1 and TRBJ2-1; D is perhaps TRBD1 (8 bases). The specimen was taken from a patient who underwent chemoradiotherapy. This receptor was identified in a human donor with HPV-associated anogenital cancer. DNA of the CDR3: TGCGCCAGCAGCTTGACAGGGGGGGCGATGAATGAGCAGTTCTTC. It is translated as CASSLTGGAMNEQFF.